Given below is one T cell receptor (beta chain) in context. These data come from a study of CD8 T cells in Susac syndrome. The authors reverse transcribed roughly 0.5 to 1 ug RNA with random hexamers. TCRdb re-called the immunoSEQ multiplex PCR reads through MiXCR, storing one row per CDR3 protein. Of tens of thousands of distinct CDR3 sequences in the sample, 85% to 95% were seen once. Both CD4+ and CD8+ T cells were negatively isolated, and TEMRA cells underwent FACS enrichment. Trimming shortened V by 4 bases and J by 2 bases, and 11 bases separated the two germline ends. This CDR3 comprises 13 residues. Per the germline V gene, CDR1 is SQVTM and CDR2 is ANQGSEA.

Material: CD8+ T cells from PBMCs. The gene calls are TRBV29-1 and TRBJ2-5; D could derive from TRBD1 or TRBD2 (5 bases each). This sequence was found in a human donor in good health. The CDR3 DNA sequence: TGCAGCGTTGTATCCAGGGAGCAAGAGACCCAGTACTTC. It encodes CSVVSREQETQYF.